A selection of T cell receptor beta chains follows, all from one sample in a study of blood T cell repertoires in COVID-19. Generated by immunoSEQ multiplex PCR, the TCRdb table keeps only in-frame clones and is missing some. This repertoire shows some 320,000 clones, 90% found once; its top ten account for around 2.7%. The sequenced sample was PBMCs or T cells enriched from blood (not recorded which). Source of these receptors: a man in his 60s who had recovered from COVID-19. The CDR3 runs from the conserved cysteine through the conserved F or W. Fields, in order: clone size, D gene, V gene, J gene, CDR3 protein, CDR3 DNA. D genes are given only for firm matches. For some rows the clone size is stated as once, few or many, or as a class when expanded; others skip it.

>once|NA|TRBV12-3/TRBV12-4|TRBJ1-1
CASMEDSNTEAFF
TGTGCCAGCATGGAGGACAGCAACACTGAAGCTTTCTTT
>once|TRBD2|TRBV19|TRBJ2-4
CASSIRGAGVIQYF
TGTGCCAGTAGTATCAGGGGAGCGGGGGTCATTCAGTACTTC
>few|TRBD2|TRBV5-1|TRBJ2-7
CASSLQRGSYEQYF
TGCGCCAGCAGCCTACAGCGGGGGTCCTACGAGCAGTACTTC
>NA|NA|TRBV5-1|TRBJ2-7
CASSLSGPTYEQYF
TGCGCCAGCAGCTTGTCAGGGCCGACCTACGAGCAGTACTTC
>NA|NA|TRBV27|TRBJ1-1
CASRGTWPTEAFF
TGTGCCAGCAGGGGGACATGGCCCACTGAAGCTTTCTTT
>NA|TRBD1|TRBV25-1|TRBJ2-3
CASSDRQGNADTQYF
TGTGCCAGCAGTGACCGACAGGGTAATGCAGATACGCAGTATTTT
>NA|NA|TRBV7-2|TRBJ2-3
CASSLARGLSDTQYF
TGTGCCAGCAGCTTAGCGAGGGGACTTTCAGATACGCAGTATTTT
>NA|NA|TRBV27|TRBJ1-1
CASSLSPQGRNTEAFF
TGTGCCAGCAGTTTATCCCCACAGGGACGAAACACTGAAGCTTTCTTT
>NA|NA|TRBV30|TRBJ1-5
CAWSGGINQPQHF
TGTGCCTGGAGTGGAGGGATCAATCAGCCCCAGCATTTT
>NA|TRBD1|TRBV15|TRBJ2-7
CATSRGGQATYEQYF
TGTGCCACCAGCAGAGGGGGACAGGCCACCTACGAGCAGTACTTC
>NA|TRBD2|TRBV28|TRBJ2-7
CASSLAGGYEQYF
TGTGCCAGCAGTTTAGCGGGGGGGTACGAGCAGTACTTC
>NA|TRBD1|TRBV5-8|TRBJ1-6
CASSLTGTGGMSSPLHF
TGTGCCAGCAGCTTGACCGGGACAGGGGGTATGAGTTCACCCCTCCACTTT
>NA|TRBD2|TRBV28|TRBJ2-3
CASCASGSLDTQYF
TGTGCCAGCTGCGCTAGCGGGAGTTTAGATACGCAGTATTTT
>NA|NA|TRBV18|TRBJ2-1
CASSQSKNREQFF
TGTGCCAGCTCACAATCCAAAAATCGGGAGCAGTTCTTC
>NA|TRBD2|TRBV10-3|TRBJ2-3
CAITGGLTGTDTQYF
TGTGCCATCACGGGGGGGCTCACGGGGACAGATACGCAGTATTTT
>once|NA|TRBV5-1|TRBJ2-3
CASSFAPAGAATDTQYF
TGCGCCAGCAGCTTCGCCCCGGCGGGGGCAGCCACAGATACGCAGTATTTT
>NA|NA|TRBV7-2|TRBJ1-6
CASSYQGQASPLHF
TGTGCCAGCAGCTACCAGGGGCAGGCTTCACCCCTCCACTTT
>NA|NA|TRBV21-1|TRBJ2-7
CASSKIERIREQYF
TGTGCCAGCAGCAAAATAGAGCGGATACGCGAGCAGTACTTC
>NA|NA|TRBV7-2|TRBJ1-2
CASSYTTGSGYTF
TGTGCCAGCAGCTATACCACAGGGTCCGGCTACACCTTC
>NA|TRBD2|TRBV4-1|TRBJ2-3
CASSQESSGRADTQYF
TGCGCCAGCAGCCAAGAATCTAGCGGGAGGGCAGATACGCAGTATTTT
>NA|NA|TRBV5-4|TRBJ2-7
CASSLVAGLGVEQYF
TGTGCCAGCAGCTTGGTAGCCGGGCTCGGGGTCGAGCAGTACTTC
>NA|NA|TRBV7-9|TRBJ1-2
CASSSNVTGIFYGYTF
TGTGCCAGCAGCTCGAACGTGACGGGAATTTTCTATGGCTACACCTTC
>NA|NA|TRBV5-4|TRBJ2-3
CASSLDQASSDTQYF
TGTGCCAGCAGCTTGGATCAGGCTAGCTCAGATACGCAGTATTTT
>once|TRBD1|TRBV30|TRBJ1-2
CAWRRQGARLVGNYGYTF
TGTGCCTGGAGGAGACAGGGGGCGCGTCTAGTTGGGAACTATGGCTACACCTTC
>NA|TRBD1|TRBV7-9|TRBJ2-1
CASSFAQGVEQFF
TGTGCCAGCAGCTTCGCACAGGGGGTTGAGCAGTTCTTC
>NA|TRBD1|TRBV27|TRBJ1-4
CASSLRTGGRSEKLFF
TGTGCCAGCAGTCTCCGGACAGGAGGACGGTCTGAAAAACTGTTTTTT
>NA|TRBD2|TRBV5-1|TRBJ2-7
CASGIAGGSYEQYF
TGCGCCAGCGGTATAGCGGGGGGCAGCTACGAGCAGTACTTC
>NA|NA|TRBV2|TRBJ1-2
CASRPTGGWGYTF
TGTGCCAGCAGGCCGACCGGGGGATGGGGCTACACCTTC
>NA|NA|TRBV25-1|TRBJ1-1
CASSRPRDTEAFF
TGTGCCAGCAGCCGCCCCAGGGATACTGAAGCTTTCTTT
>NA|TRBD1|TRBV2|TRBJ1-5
CASSEQGQGIQPQHF
TGTGCCAGCAGTGAACAGGGACAGGGGATTCAGCCCCAGCATTTT
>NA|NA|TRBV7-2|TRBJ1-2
CASSLAGRNYGYTF
TGTGCCAGCAGCTTGGCAGGGCGAAACTATGGCTACACCTTC
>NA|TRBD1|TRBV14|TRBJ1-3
CASSPGTGVFGNTIYF
TGTGCCAGCAGCCCCGGGACAGGGGTTTTTGGAAACACCATATATTTT
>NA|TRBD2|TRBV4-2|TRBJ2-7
CASSPEEREGPYEQYF
TGTGCCAGCAGCCCAGAAGAGCGGGAGGGACCCTACGAGCAGTACTTC
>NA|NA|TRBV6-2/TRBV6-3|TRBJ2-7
CASSYWVAGDSYEQYF
TGTGCCAGCAGTTACTGGGTGGCAGGGGACTCCTACGAGCAGTACTTC
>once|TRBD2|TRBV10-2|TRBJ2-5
CASSVSGREETQYF
TGCGCCAGCAGTGTCAGCGGGAGGGAAGAGACCCAGTACTTC
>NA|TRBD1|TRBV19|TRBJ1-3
CASYPGTVGNTIYF
TGTGCCAGTTACCCTGGGACAGTGGGAAACACCATATATTTT
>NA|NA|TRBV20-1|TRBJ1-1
CSASDGGTEAFF
TGCAGTGCTAGTGACGGGGGCACTGAAGCTTTCTTT
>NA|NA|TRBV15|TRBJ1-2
CATSRDGGGIANYGYTF
TGTGCCACCAGCAGAGATGGGGGGGGAATTGCGAACTATGGCTACACCTTC
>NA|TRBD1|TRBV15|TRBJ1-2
CATSRAGQGRYGYTF
TGTGCCACCAGCAGAGCAGGACAGGGCCGATATGGCTACACCTTC
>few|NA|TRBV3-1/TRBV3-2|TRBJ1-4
CASSHSGTPLFF
TGTGCCAGCAGCCACTCGGGGACTCCCCTGTTTTTT
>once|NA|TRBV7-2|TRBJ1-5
CASSLRAGVSNQPQHF
TGTGCCAGCAGCCTAAGGGCAGGGGTGAGCAATCAGCCCCAGCATTTT
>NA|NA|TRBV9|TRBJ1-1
CASSASVSRQPNTEAFF
TGTGCCAGCAGCGCCTCCGTTTCGAGACAGCCGAACACTGAAGCTTTCTTT
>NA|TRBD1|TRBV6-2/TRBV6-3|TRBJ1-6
CASSYRLTGENSPLHF
TGTGCCAGCAGTTACCGCCTGACAGGGGAGAATTCACCCCTCCACTTT
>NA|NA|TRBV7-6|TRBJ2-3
CASSFNRAADTQYF
TGTGCCAGCAGCTTTAACAGGGCAGCAGATACGCAGTATTTT
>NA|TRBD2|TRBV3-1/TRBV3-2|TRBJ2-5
CATTGTSGGAGRETQYF
TGTGCCACCACCGGGACTAGCGGGGGGGCGGGGAGAGAGACCCAGTACTTC
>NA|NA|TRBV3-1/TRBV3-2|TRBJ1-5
CASSRGNQPQHF
TGTGCCAGCAGCAGAGGAAATCAGCCCCAGCATTTT
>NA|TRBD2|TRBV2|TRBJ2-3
CASSRQGLAGDTQYF
TGTGCCAGCAGCCGACAGGGACTAGCGGGGGATACGCAGTATTTT
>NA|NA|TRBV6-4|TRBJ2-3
CASSVSMESHSTDTQYF
TGTGCCAGCAGTGTATCCATGGAGTCGCACAGCACAGATACGCAGTATTTT
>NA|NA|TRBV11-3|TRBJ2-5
CASSHRQDQETQYF
TGTGCCAGCAGCCACCGACAGGACCAAGAGACCCAGTACTTC
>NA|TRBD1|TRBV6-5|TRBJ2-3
CASRRQGADTQYF
TGTGCCAGCAGGAGACAGGGGGCAGATACGCAGTATTTT
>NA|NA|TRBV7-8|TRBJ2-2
CASSLRIRGTGELFF
TGTGCCAGCAGCTTAAGGATTAGGGGCACCGGGGAGCTGTTTTTT
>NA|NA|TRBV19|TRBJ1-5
CASSMTDNQPQHF
TGTGCCAGTAGTATGACAGACAATCAGCCCCAGCATTTT
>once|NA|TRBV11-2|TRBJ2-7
CASSFIRTVADEQYF
TGTGCCAGCAGCTTCATCCGGACAGTTGCTGACGAGCAGTACTTC
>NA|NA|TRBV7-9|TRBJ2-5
CASSSRQAQETQYF
TGTGCCAGCAGCTCCAGACAGGCGCAAGAGACCCAGTACTTC